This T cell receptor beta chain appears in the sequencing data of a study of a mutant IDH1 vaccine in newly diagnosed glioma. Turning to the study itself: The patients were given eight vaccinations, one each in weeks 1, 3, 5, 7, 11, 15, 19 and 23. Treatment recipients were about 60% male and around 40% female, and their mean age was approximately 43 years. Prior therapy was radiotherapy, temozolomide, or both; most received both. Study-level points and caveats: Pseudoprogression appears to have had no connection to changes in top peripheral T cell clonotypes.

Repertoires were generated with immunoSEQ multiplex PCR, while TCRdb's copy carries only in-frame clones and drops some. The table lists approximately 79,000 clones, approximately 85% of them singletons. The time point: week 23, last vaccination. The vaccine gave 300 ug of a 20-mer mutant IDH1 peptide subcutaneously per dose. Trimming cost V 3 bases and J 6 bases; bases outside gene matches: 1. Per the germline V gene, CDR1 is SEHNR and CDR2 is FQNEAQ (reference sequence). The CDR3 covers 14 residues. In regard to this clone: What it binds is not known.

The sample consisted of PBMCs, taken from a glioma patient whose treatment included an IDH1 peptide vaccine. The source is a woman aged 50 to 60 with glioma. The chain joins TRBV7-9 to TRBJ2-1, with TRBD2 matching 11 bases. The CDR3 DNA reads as TGTGCCAGCAGCTTCACTAGCGGGGGCAATGAGCAGTTCTTC. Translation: CASSFTSGGNEQFF.